These 21 T cell receptor beta chains originate from one sample sequenced in a study of OX40 agonist ivuxolimab in advanced cancers. The library was made by the immunoSEQ multiplex PCR assay. The immuneACCESS repertoire file appears here via TCRdb, limited to in-frame rearrangements. These files lack a portion of the clones; in checked studies, under half of the deficit traces to unresolved V genes, and the cause of the others is not known. The sample profile shows about 67,000 clones; over 80% of them were found once. The biggest ten clones account for under 0.4% of the sample. The source was CD4+ or CD8+ T cells sorted from blood, collected in a trial of the OX40 agonist ivuxolimab. These receptor sequences come from an adult with an advanced solid tumor such as melanoma, head and neck, liver or kidney cancer.

The chain has TRBV10-3 and TRBJ2-7; TRBD1 is a possible D gene (6 bases). Trimming stripped 2 bases from V and 5 bases from J, with 10 bases between. The germline V gene has CDR1 ENHRY and CDR2 SYGVKD. CDR3 length: 13 amino acids. The CDR3 protein is CAISEGQYNEQYF. DNA for the CDR3: TGTGCCATCAGTGAGGGACAGTATAACGAGCAGTACTTC.

The chain recombines TRBV5-4 with TRBJ2-5; 7 bases align to TRBD2. This CDR3 region has 14 residues. Germline V gives CDR1 SGHNT, CDR2 YYREEE (reference sequence). J gave up 4 bases and V 2 bases, and 5 bases lay outside the gene matches. The CDR3 region is CASSLRTSRETQYF. The CDR3 bases are TGTGCCAGCAGCTTACGGACTAGTAGAGAGACCCAGTACTTC.

About this clone: This same CDR3 is encoded by further DNA sequences in the sample. This rearrangement joins TRBV18 to TRBJ1-1; D possibly corresponds to TRBD1 (5 bases). The length of the CDR3 is 13 residues. Trimming pared 2 bases from V and 1 base from J, leaving 5 bases between. Germline CDR1 is KGHSH and CDR2 is LQKENI. The CDR3 region is CASSPTGNTEAFF. CDR3 DNA: TGTGCCAGCTCACCAACAGGGAACACTGAAGCTTTCTTT.

The V call is TRBV27, the J call TRBJ2-7, with D tentatively TRBD2 (5 bases). The germline CDR1 and CDR2 sequences are MNHEY and SMNVEV (reference sequence). V dropped 0 bases and J dropped 2 bases, with 17 bases sitting between them. This CDR3 has 17 amino acids. The CDR3 DNA reads as TGTGCCAGCAGTTTATCGATAGGTGGACTTACCACCTACGAGCAGTACTTC. As protein: CASSLSIGGLTTYEQYF.

The rearrangement uses TRBV6-5 and TRBJ2-4; 7 bases map to TRBD1. CDR3 size: 14 residues. Germline lookup yields CDR1 MNHEY and CDR2 SVGAGI. V dropped 7 bases and J dropped 8; count of bases not matched to a gene: 11. CDR3 DNA sequence: TGTGCCAGCAAACAGGGGTTATCCGGGGACATTCAGTACTTC. It specifies CASKQGLSGDIQYF.

The chain is built from TRBV19 and TRBJ1-1; possible D gene TRBD1, 5 bases. Germline CDR1 reads LNHDA; CDR2 reads SQIVND (reference sequence). V shed 3 bases and J shed 6 bases, with 11 bases lying between them. The CDR3 has 13 residues. Written as DNA, the CDR3 is TGTGCCAGTAGTATTGCCAGGGAATCTGAAGCTTTCTTT. Amino acids: CASSIARESEAFF. Full variable domain (outside the CDR3, taken from reference TRBV19 and TRBJ1-1): DGGITQSPKYLFRKEGQNVTLSCEQNLNHDAMYWYRQDPGQGLRLIYYSQIVNDFQKGDIAEGYSVSREKKESFPLTVTSAQKNPTAFYLCASSIARESEAFFGQGTRLTVV.

This rearrangement joins TRBV11-2 to TRBJ2-3; 8 bases match TRBD2. The germline V gene has CDR1 SGHAT and CDR2 FQNNGV. This CDR3 region has 16 residues. V shed 5 bases and J 1 base; nucleotides not matched to a gene: 8. CDR3 DNA sequence: TGTGCCAGCAGCGAGGGTCTAGCGGGTGGCACAGATACGCAGTATTTT. It translates to CASSEGLAGGTDTQYF.

V is TRBV7-6 and J is TRBJ2-3; 8 bases agree with TRBD2. Germline loops: CDR1 SGHVS, CDR2 FNYEAQ. Losses at the gene ends were 2 bases for V and 2 bases for J; bases not matched to a gene: 9. This CDR3 spans 17 amino acids. The DNA of the CDR3 is TGTGCCAGCAGCTTACTAGCGGGCCTTTATACCACAGATACGCAGTATTTT. Protein sequence: CASSLLAGLYTTDTQYF.

The J gene is TRBJ2-2, the V gene TRBV28; TRBD2 is a possible D gene (6 bases). CDR1 is MDHEN, CDR2 SYDVKM, per germline. Trimming took off 5 bases at V and 9 bases at J, with 19 bases between the two ends. The CDR3 is made up of 15 amino acids. CDR3 sequence (DNA): TGTGCCAGCAGTACCTCAACCCTACTAGCCCGGGAGCTGTTTTTT. It translates to CASSTSTLLARELFF.

This sequence joins TRBV9 and TRBJ2-5; a weak D match, TRBD1 (6 bases). This CDR3 comprises 15 residues. The germline V gene has CDR1 SGDLS and CDR2 YYNGEE. V was shortened by 2 bases and J by 1 base, with 12 bases between the two germline ends. The CDR3 reads CASSVTGNFQETQYF. The CDR3 nucleotides are TGTGCCAGCAGCGTTACAGGGAACTTCCAAGAGACCCAGTACTTC. Full variable domain (rest looked up from reference TRBV9 and TRBJ2-5): DSGVTQTPKHLITATGQRVTLRCSPRSGDLSVYWYQQSLDQGLQFLIQYYNGEERAKGNILERFSAQQFPDLHSELNLSSLELGDSALYFCASSVTGNFQETQYFGPGTRLLVL.

This clone was detected a few times. The chain has TRBV30 and TRBJ1-1; no reliable D call. This CDR3 spans 12 amino acids. From germline, CDR1 is GTSNPN and CDR2 SVGIG (reference sequence). V was pared by 2 bases and J by 7 bases, with 11 bases between. The DNA for the CDR3 is TGTGCCTGGAGTAGTTGGGAAGGTGAAGCTTTCTTT. Translating gives CAWSSWEGEAFF.

The rearrangement joins TRBV19 to TRBJ2-1; D may be TRBD1 or TRBD2 (5 bases each). Trimming took 8 bases from V and 5 from J, leaving 19 bases between them. This CDR3 region has 15 residues. Germline V CDR1 and CDR2: LNHDA, SQIVND (reference sequence). In DNA, the CDR3 is TGTGCCAGTTCTCCCTCCCACCGGGGCAACAATGAGCAGTTCTTC. Translation: CASSPSHRGNNEQFF.

This sequence joins TRBV7-9 and TRBJ2-7, with unresolved D. V shed 0 bases and J shed 2 bases, with 5 bases lying between them. Germline loops: CDR1 SEHNR, CDR2 FQNEAQ (reference sequence). The CDR3 extends over 13 amino acids. The CDR3 reads CASSLANPYEQYF. CDR3 sequence (DNA): TGTGCCAGCAGCTTAGCAAATCCCTACGAGCAGTACTTC.

The V call is TRBV7-6, the J call TRBJ1-4; 8 nucleotides match TRBD1. The germline V gene has CDR1 SGHVS and CDR2 FNYEAQ. This CDR3 region has 15 residues. Trimming took 6 bases from V and 5 from J; bases not matched to a gene: 8. CDR3 bases: TGTGCCAGCAGGCACAGGACAGGGAAGAATGAAAAACTGTTTTTT. Translated, it gives CASRHRTGKNEKLFF.

The rearrangement uses TRBV30 and TRBJ2-2; no clear D. The V end lost 0 bases, the J end lost 1 base, and 9 bases lay between the germline ends. The CDR3 loop spans 15 amino acids. The V gene's germline CDR1 is GTSNPN and CDR2 SVGIG (reference sequence). Here the CDR3 DNA reads TGTGCCTGGAGTGTATCTGGCTGGAACACCGGGGAGCTGTTTTTT. This translates into CAWSVSGWNTGELFF.

The chain joins TRBV19 to TRBJ1-1; D remains unclear. The CDR3 totals 12 residues. V was pared by 5 bases and J by 1 base, with 5 bases between. Germline CDR1 and CDR2: LNHDA and SQIVND (reference sequence). The chain's CDR3 is CASSPANTEAFF. The CDR3 DNA follows: TGTGCCAGTAGTCCAGCGAACACTGAAGCTTTCTTT.

The chain employs TRBV5-1 and TRBJ2-1; TRBD2 is a possible D gene (7 bases). V dropped 5 bases and J dropped 7 bases, with 28 bases sitting between them. The CDR3 spans 18 residues. CDR1 and CDR2 (germline): SGHRS, YFSETQ. The CDR3 spells CASRRGGSGPRIPNEQFF. The CDR3 nucleotides are TGCGCCAGCAGAAGGGGGGGTTCCGGACCGCGAATCCCAAATGAGCAGTTCTTC. The complete variable domain, with remaining parts taken from reference TRBV5-1 and TRBJ2-1, reads KAGVTQTPRYLIKTRGQQVTLSCSPISGHRSVSWYQQTPGQGLQFLFEYFSETQRNKGNFPGRFSGRQFSNSRSEMNVSTLELGDSALYLCASRRGGSGPRIPNEQFFGPGTRLTVL.

The rearrangement uses TRBV29-1 and TRBJ1-1; D uncertain. The CDR3 has 13 amino acids. Per germline, CDR1 SQVTM and CDR2 ANQGSEA. The V and J ends lost 7 bases and 0 bases respectively, with 12 bases between them. The CDR3 region is CSARSSMNTEAFF. The CDR3, as DNA: TGCAGCGCCCGTAGCTCAATGAACACTGAAGCTTTCTTT. Using reference TRBV29-1 and TRBJ1-1 for the parts outside the CDR3, the full variable domain is SAVISQKPSRDICQRGTSLTIQCQVDSQVTMMFWYRQQPGQSLTLIATANQGSEATYESGFVIDKFPISRPNLTFSTLTVSNMSPEDSSIYLCSARSSMNTEAFFGQGTRLTVV.

V is TRBV18 and J is TRBJ2-1; TRBD1 aligns across 8 bases. Germline V gene sequence: CDR1 KGHSH, CDR2 LQKENI. The trim removed 3 bases at V and 4 bases at J, leaving 5 bases unmatched. CDR3 length: 15 residues. The CDR3 here is CASSPDRGRYNEQFF. The CDR3 DNA reads as TGTGCCAGCTCACCCGACAGGGGAAGATACAATGAGCAGTTCTTC.

This chain connects TRBV11-2 to TRBJ2-5, with 11 bases matching TRBD1. The germline gives CDR1 SGHAT, CDR2 FQNNGV. Germline trimming cut 4 bases from V and 7 bases from J; bases unmatched to any gene: 2. The CDR3 consists of 13 residues. The CDR3 region has the DNA TGTGCCAGCAGCTCCGGGACAGGGGGGACCCAGTACTTC. Amino acids: CASSSGTGGTQYF.

J is TRBJ1-2 and V is TRBV6-5; 8 bases fit TRBD1. Germline V CDR1 and CDR2: MNHEY, SVGAGI. The CDR3 extends over 15 amino acids. V shed 9 bases and J 4 bases; nucleotides not matched to a gene: 13. CDR3 sequence: CASTLSGTGFYGYTF. DNA of the CDR3: TGTGCCAGTACCCTATCCGGGACAGGATTCTATGGCTACACCTTC.